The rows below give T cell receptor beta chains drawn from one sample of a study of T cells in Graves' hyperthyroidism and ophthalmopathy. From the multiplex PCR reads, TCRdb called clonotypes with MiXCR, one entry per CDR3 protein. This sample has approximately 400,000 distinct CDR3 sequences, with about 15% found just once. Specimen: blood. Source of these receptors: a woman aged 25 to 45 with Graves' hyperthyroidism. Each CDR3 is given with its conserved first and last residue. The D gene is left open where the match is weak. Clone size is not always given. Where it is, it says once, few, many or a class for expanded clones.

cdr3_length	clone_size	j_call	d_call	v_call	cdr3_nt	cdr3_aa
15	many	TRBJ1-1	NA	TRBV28	TGTGCCAGCAGTGTCCTCACACTTCTGGACACTGAAGCTTTCTTT	CASSVLTLLDTEAFF
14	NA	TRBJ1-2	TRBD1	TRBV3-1	TGTGCCAGCAGTATAGGACAGGGGGCCAATGGCTACACCTTC	CASSIGQGANGYTF
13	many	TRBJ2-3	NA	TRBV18	TGTGCCAGCTCACTTTATCACACAGATACGCAGTATTTT	CASSLYHTDTQYF
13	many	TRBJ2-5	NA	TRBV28	TGTGCCAGCAGTGTCGCAGGGCGAGAGACCCAGTACTTC	CASSVAGRETQYF
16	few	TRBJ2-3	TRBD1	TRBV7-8	TGTGCCAGCAGCTTAAGGGGGCCGGCTAGCACAGATACGCAGTATTTT	CASSLRGPASTDTQYF
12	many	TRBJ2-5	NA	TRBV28	TGTGCCAGCAGCGGCGGGCGGGAGACCCAGTACTTC	CASSGGRETQYF
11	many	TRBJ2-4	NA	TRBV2	TGTGCCAGCAGCCCCCAAAACATTCAGTACTTC	CASSPQNIQYF
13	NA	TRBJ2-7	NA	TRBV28	TGTGCCAGCACCCCGGGACCCCTATACGAGCAGTACTTC	CASTPGPLYEQYF
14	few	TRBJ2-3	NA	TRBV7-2	TGTGCCAGCAGCCGTCACTTTAGCACAGATACGCAGTATTTT	CASSRHFSTDTQYF
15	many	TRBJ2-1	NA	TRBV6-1	TGTGCCAGCAGTCCCTGGGCCCACTCCTACAATGAGCAGTTCTTC	CASSPWAHSYNEQFF
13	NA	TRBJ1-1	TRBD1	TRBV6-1	TGTGCCACCAATAAGGGGACAGGGACTGAAGCTTTCTTT	CATNKGTGTEAFF
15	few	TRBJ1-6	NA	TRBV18	TGTGCCAGCTCACAGGACCGGGGGGGTAATTCACCCCTCCACTTT	CASSQDRGGNSPLHF
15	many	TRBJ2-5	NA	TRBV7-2	TGTGCCAGCAGCTTAGGGCCAGGGTTTGAGGAGACCCAGTACTTC	CASSLGPGFEETQYF
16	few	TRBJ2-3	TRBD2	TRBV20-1	TGCAGTGCTAGTTCGTCTAGCGGGCCATCCACAGATACGCAGTATTTT	CSASSSSGPSTDTQYF
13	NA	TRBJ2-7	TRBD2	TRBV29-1	TGCAGCGTACAACTAGCGCACTCCTACGAGCAGTACTTC	CSVQLAHSYEQYF
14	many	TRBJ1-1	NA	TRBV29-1	TGCAGCGTTGAAGCCAGGGATACGAACACTGAAGCTTTCTTT	CSVEARDTNTEAFF
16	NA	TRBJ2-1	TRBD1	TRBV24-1	TGTGCCACCAGTGATCCGCGGACAGGGCTCACCAATGAGCAGTTCTTC	CATSDPRTGLTNEQFF
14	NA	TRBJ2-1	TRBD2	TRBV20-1	TGCAGTGCTAGAGGTTGGAGCGGGAGGCCTGAGCAGTTCTTC	CSARGWSGRPEQFF
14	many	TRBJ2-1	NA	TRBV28	TGTGCCAGCAGCCTGACTGGGGATAACAATGAGCAGTTCTTC	CASSLTGDNNEQFF
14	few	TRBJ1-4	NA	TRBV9	TGTGCCAGCAGCGTAGGAGGGTCTAATGAAAAACTGTTTTTT	CASSVGGSNEKLFF
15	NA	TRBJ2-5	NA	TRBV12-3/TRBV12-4	TGTGCCAGCAGTCCGGACGAAGGGATCCAAGAGACCCAGTACTTC	CASSPDEGIQETQYF
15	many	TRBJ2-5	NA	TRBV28	TGTGCCAGCAGTAGCCGGACAGCGTGGGGGGAGACCCAGTACTTC	CASSSRTAWGETQYF
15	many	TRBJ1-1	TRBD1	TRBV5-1	TGCGCCAGCAGCTTCTCAGGGACAGATCCACTTGGAGCTTTCTTT	CASSFSGTDPLGAFF
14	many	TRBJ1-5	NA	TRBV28	TGTGCCAGCGACTACCGACAGGAGAATCAGCCCCAGCATTTT	CASDYRQENQPQHF
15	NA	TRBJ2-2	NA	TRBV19	TGTGCCAGTAGTAGGGGCGGGAAAGAGACCGGGGAGCTGTTTTTT	CASSRGGKETGELFF
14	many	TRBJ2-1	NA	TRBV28	TGTGCCAGCAGTTTGCCTGTGGGGGTGAGGGAGCAGTTCTTC	CASSLPVGVREQFF
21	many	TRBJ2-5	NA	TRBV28	TGTGCCAGCACGGACAGGGGAGTTAAAAGCGGGAGGTCCCGAAACCAAGAGACCCAGTACTTC	CASTDRGVKSGRSRNQETQYF
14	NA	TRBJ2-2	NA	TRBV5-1	TGCGCCAGCAGCTTGAGCCGGTTGACCGGGGAGCTGTTTTTT	CASSLSRLTGELFF
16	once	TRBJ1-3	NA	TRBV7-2	TGTGCCAGCAGCTTATGGGCCGAAAGCTCTGGAAACACCATATATTTT	CASSLWAESSGNTIYF
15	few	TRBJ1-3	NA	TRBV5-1	TGCGCCAGCAGCTTAGAAGGGGCCATAGGAAACACCATATATTTT	CASSLEGAIGNTIYF
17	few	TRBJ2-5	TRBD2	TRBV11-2	TGTGCCAGCAGCTTAGCTGGTAGCGGGAGGGCCCGGGAGACCCAGTACTTC	CASSLAGSGRARETQYF